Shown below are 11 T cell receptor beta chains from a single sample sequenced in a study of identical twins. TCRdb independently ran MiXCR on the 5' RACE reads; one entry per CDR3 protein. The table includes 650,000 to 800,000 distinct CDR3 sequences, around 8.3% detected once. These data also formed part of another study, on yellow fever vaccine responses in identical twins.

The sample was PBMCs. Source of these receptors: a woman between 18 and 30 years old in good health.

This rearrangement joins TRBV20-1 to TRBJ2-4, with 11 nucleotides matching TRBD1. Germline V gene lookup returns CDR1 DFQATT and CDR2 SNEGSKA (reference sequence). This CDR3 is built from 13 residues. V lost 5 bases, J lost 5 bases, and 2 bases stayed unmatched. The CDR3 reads CSAPDRGQNIQYF. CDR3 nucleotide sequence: TGCAGTGCTCCGGACAGGGGGCAAAACATTCAGTACTTC.

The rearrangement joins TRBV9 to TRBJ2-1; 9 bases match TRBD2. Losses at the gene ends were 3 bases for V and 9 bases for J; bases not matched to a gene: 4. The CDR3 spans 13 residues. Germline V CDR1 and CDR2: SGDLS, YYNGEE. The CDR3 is CASSAGTSLEQFF. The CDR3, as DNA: TGTGCCAGCAGCGCCGGGACTAGCCTTGAGCAGTTCTTC.

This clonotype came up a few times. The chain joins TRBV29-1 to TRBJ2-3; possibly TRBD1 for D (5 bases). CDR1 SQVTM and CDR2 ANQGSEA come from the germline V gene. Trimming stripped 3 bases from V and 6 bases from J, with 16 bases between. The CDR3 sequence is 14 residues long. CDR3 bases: TGCAGCGTTGAGACAGAGCCGGCGGCGGATACGCAGTATTTT. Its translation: CSVETEPAADTQYF.

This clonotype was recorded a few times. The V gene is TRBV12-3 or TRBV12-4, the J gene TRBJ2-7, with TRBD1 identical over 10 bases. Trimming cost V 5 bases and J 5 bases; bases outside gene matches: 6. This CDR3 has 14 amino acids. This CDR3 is CASSPDRGSHEQYF. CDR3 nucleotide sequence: TGTGCCAGCAGTCCGGACAGGGGGAGCCACGAGCAGTACTTC.

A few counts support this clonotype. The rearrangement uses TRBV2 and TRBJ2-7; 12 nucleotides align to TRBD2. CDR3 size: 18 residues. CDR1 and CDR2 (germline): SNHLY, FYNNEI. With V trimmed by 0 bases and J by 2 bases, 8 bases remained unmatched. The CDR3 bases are TGTGCCAGCAGTGAAGCGCTTCTACTAGCGGGAGGCACCTACGAGCAGTACTTC. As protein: CASSEALLLAGGTYEQYF. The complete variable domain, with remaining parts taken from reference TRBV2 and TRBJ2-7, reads EPEVTQTPSHQVTQMGQEVILRCVPISNHLYFYWYRQILGQKVEFLVSFYNNEISEKSEIFDDQFSVERPDGSNFTLKIRSTKLEDSAMYFCASSEALLLAGGTYEQYFGPGTRLTVT.

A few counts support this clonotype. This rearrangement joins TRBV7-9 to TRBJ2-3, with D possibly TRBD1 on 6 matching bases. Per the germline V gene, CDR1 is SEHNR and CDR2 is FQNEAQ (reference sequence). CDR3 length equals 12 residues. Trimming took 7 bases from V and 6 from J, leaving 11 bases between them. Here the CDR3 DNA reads TGTGCCAGCAACACAGGGATGGATACGCAGTATTTT. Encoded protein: CASNTGMDTQYF.

The DNA for the CDR3 is TGTGCCAGCAGTTACGTTCCGACAGGGTTGAACACTGAAGCTTTCTTT. This encodes CASSYVPTGLNTEAFF. The chain recombines TRBV6-5 with TRBJ1-1; 7 positions agree with TRBD1. This CDR3 contains 16 residues. Germline V gives CDR1 MNHEY, CDR2 SVGAGI. The V segment lost 2 bases and the J segment 0 bases; nucleotides outside the gene matches: 6.

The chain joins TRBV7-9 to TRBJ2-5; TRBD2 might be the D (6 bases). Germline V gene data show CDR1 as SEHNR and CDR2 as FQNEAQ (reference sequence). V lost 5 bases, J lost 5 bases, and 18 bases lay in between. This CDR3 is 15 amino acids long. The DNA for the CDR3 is TGTGCCAGCAGCCCGCTACCGGGACTGGGGGAGACCCAGTACTTC. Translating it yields CASSPLPGLGETQYF.

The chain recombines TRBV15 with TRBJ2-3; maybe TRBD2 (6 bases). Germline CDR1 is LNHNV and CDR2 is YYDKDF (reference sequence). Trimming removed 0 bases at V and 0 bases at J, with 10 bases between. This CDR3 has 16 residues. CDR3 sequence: CATSRDSAGSTDTQYF. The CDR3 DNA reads TGTGCCACCAGCAGAGACTCGGCGGGGAGCACAGATACGCAGTATTTT.

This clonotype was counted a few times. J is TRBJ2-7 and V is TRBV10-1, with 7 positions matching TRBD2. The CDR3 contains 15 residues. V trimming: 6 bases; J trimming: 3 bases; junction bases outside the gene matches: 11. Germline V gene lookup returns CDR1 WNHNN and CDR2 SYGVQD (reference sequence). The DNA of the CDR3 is TGCGCCAGCAGCACGATTACGGGACTACTCTACGAGCAGTACTTC. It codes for CASSTITGLLYEQYF.

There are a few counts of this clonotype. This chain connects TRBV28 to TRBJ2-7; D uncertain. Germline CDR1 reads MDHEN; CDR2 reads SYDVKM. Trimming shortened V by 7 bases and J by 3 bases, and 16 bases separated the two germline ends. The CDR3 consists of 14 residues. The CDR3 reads CASTGPYVGYEQYF. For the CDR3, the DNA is TGTGCCAGCACTGGACCCTATGTGGGCTACGAGCAGTACTTC.